The TCR beta chain under discussion was sequenced for a study of T cell clones after liver transplantation. For the study at large: Samples came pre-transplant, pre-randomization before withdrawal, and post-randomization after withdrawal ended.

Remarks on this clone: The antigen is undetermined.

TCRdb's copy holds only in-frame clones and misses some; the assay was immunoSEQ multiplex PCR. This table has 45,000 to 60,000 clones, 84% appearing once. Whole-study results and caveats: Graft donor-reactive T cells possibly entered the graft instead of undergoing deletion.

The sequencing used CD4+ T cells from blood, collected before liver transplant. The sequence derives from a human donor who received a liver transplant.

Here the CDR3 reads CASSLGQGAWGNTIYF. CDR3 in DNA: TGTGCCAGCAGCTTAGGACAGGGGGCGTGGGGAAACACCATATATTTT. The rearrangement links TRBV7-2 to TRBJ1-3; 10 positions match TRBD1. Trimming cost V 1 base and J 4 bases; bases outside gene matches: 4. In germline, CDR1 is SGHTA, CDR2 FQGNSA. The CDR3 consists of 16 residues.